This T cell receptor beta chain originates from a study of shared clonotypes between healthy human individuals. Study outcomes and limitations: The sole specimen, blood, was sampled, and tissue repertoires likely differ.

Produced via immunoSEQ multiplex PCR; TCRdb's table is partial and in-frame only. The repertoire holds 180,000 or so clones, around 93% seen once, with around 0.067% in the top ten. On this clone: The antigen is not known.

The junction had 8 bases not matched to a gene; V was cut back by 3 bases and J by 9 bases. Germline V gives CDR1 SEHNR, CDR2 FQNEAQ (reference sequence). This CDR3 spans 14 amino acids. The sequence was obtained from a woman aged 30 to 39 in good health. The chain carries TRBV7-9 and TRBJ2-1; TRBD2 matches 7 bases. The sample comprised naive CD4+ T cells sorted from blood. Subset noted: CD45RA+ positively selected. CDR3 loop: CASSFPSTSREQFF. For the CDR3, the DNA is TGTGCCAGCAGCTTCCCGTCGACTAGCCGTGAGCAGTTCTTC.